This T cell receptor beta chain was sequenced in a study of T cells after yellow fever vaccination. For the study at large: Fractions with few cells were prepared using SMART-Seq v4 Ultra Low Input. Study results and limitations: Abundant clonotypes from the bulk population could have been carried over as contaminants into FACS-sorted repertoires. In post-booster samples, most primary-vaccination clones reappeared (about 95% CD4, approximately 91% CD8).

By 5'RACE template switching, TCR cDNA was produced, with a universal primer site and UMIs added in the process. TCRdb re-derived calls from the 5' RACE reads in MiXCR, one entry per CDR3 protein. The sample yields some 340,000 distinct CDR3 sequences, approximately 11% seen once. V shed 4 bases and J 0 bases; nucleotides not matched to a gene: 6. This CDR3 is 17 amino acids long. In its sample, this clonotype was seen a few times. The antigen remains unidentified. The TCR sequence derives from a young man who received the YFV17D yellow fever vaccine. Sample: CD4+ T cells sorted from PBMCs, taken 45 days after the yellow fever booster vaccination. This rearrangement joins TRBV12-3 or TRBV12-4 to TRBJ2-6; the match to TRBD1 covers 7 bases. CDR3 sequence (DNA): TGTGCCAGCAGTTCCGGGACAGTCCCCTCTGGGGCCAACGTCCTGACTTTC. Protein: CASSSGTVPSGANVLTF.